These 17 T cell receptor beta chains were all obtained from the same sample, sequenced in a study of a mutant IDH1 vaccine in newly diagnosed glioma. The method was immunoSEQ multiplex PCR; TCRdb's version includes in-frame clones alone and lacks a portion of them. This table holds approximately 88,000 clones, 80% found once. Noted time point: baseline, week 1 (first vaccination visit). Stated treatment: pre-vaccination baseline after standard-of-care therapy. The sequences come from PBMCs, collected from a glioma patient treated with radiotherapy, temozolomide or both. The receptors come from a man aged 35-49 years with glioma.

The chain joins TRBV6-5 to TRBJ2-3, with 9 bases aligning to TRBD2. V was pared by 5 bases and J by 4 bases, with 7 bases of the junction left unmatched. This CDR3 spans 15 amino acids. Germline CDR1 and CDR2: MNHEY and SVGAGI. CDR3 loop: CASSPGLAWADTQYF. The CDR3 DNA follows: TGTGCCAGCAGTCCTGGACTAGCGTGGGCAGATACGCAGTATTTT.

The gene calls are TRBV27 and TRBJ2-5; 7 bases align to TRBD1. V lost 2 bases, J lost 2 bases, and 5 bases stayed unmatched. Germline CDR1 reads MNHEY; CDR2 reads SMNVEV (reference sequence). The CDR3 has 15 amino acids. CDR3 sequence: CASSLSSGQQETQYF. The CDR3 DNA reads as TGTGCCAGCAGTTTAAGTTCGGGACAGCAAGAGACCCAGTACTTC.

This clone appeared a few times. The chain has TRBV5-6 and TRBJ2-5; D unresolved. The CDR3 is made up of 14 amino acids. Looked up from germline, CDR1 is SGHDT and CDR2 is YYEEEE. With 4 bases removed from V and 0 bases from J, the gap between germline ends came to 10 bases. The DNA of the CDR3 is TGTGCCAGCAGCCCTAAGTGGTACCAAGAGACCCAGTACTTC. Translated: CASSPKWYQETQYF. The entire variable domain, with the rest obtained from reference TRBV5-6 and TRBJ2-5, is as follows: DAGVTQSPTHLIKTRGQQVTLRCSPKSGHDTVSWYQQALGQGPQFIFQYYEEEERQRGNFPDRFSGHQFPNYSSELNVNALLLGDSALYLCASSPKWYQETQYFGPGTRLLVL.

This clone was seen only once. The V and J genes are TRBV5-5 and TRBJ2-7; 9 bases agree with TRBD2. This CDR3 has 17 residues. Per germline, CDR1 SGHKS and CDR2 YYEKEE (reference sequence). The V segment lost 0 bases and the J segment 1 base; nucleotides outside the gene matches: 8. The CDR3 loop is CASSLALLLAGSYEQYF. In DNA, the CDR3 is TGTGCCAGCAGCTTGGCCCTTTTGCTAGCGGGGTCCTACGAGCAGTACTTC. Looking up the rest from reference TRBV5-5 and TRBJ2-7 gives the full variable domain: DAGVTQSPTHLIKTRGQQVTLRCSPISGHKSVSWYQQVLGQGPQFIFQYYEKEERGRGNFPDRFSARQFPNYSSELNVNALLLGDSALYLCASSLALLLAGSYEQYFGPGTRLTVT.

This chain connects TRBV6-5 to TRBJ1-1; 7 bases map to TRBD1. The J segment lost 5 bases and the V segment lost 0 bases, leaving 9 bases of the junction unmatched. Per germline, CDR1 MNHEY and CDR2 SVGAGI. The CDR3 loop spans 16 amino acids. The CDR3 nucleotides are TGTGCCAGCAGTTACTCTCCGGGCCCCAGGGGGACTGAAGCTTTCTTT. This encodes CASSYSPGPRGTEAFF.

The chain has TRBV7-2 and TRBJ2-3; weak D call: TRBD2 (5 bases). CDR1 SGHTA and CDR2 FQGNSA come from the germline V gene. Trimming stripped 4 bases from V and 3 bases from J, with 11 bases between. The CDR3 length is 14 residues. The CDR3 here is CASSSRPGTDTQYF. The CDR3 nucleotides are TGTGCCAGCAGCTCCAGACCGGGGACAGATACGCAGTATTTT.

The chain carries TRBV6-1 and TRBJ1-5; D perhaps matches TRBD1 (5 bases). The CDR3 runs 14 residues. Trimming shortened V by 6 bases and J by 4 bases, and 13 bases separated the two germline ends. The germline V gene encodes CDR1 MNHNS and CDR2 SASEGT. The CDR3 DNA follows: TGTGCCAGCAGCACGGGACGGTCAAATCAGCCCCAGCATTTT. This codes for CASSTGRSNQPQHF.

The chain joins TRBV4-3 to TRBJ2-2; D is ambiguous. Germline V lookup: CDR1 LGHNA, CDR2 YSLEER. CDR3 length: 14 amino acids. Trimming took off 1 base at V and 1 base at J, with 4 bases between the two ends. The CDR3 loop is CASSQGQNTGELFF. CDR3 DNA sequence: TGCGCCAGCAGCCAAGGACAGAACACCGGGGAGCTGTTTTTT.

In this sample, this clone turned up a few times. The genes are TRBV7-2 and TRBJ1-4, with D uncertain. Looked up from germline, CDR1 is SGHTA and CDR2 is FQGNSA. The CDR3 covers 13 residues. V was shortened by 5 bases and J by 8 bases, with 12 bases between the two germline ends. The chain's CDR3 is CASSRGQQEKLFF. The CDR3 DNA follows: TGTGCCAGCAGCCGCGGGCAGCAGGAAAAACTGTTTTTT. Full variable domain (remainder filled in from reference TRBV7-2 and TRBJ1-4): GAGVSQSPSNKVTEKGKDVELRCDPISGHTALYWYRQSLGQGLEFLIYFQGNSAPDKSGLPSDRFSAERTGGSVSTLTIQRTQQEDSAVYLCASSRGQQEKLFFGSGTQLSVL.

The V call is TRBV5-6, the J call TRBJ1-3; unclear D gene. Trimming took 0 bases from V and 0 from J, leaving 10 bases between them. CDR1 is SGHDT, CDR2 YYEEEE, per germline. The length of the CDR3 is 16 residues. This chain's CDR3 is CASSLGALASGNTIYF. The CDR3 nucleotides read TGTGCCAGCAGCTTGGGGGCCTTAGCCTCTGGAAACACCATATATTTT.

CDR3 in DNA: TGTGCCAGTAGTATGCTTGGGACTAGCGGGACCTCCTACGAGCAGTACTTC. Amino acids: CASSMLGTSGTSYEQYF. V is TRBV19 and J is TRBJ2-7; 13 nucleotides align to TRBD2. V gave up 3 bases and J gave up 0 bases; unmatched junction bases: 5. Germline loops: CDR1 LNHDA, CDR2 SQIVND (reference sequence). The CDR3 has 17 amino acids.

This clone was seen more than once but under ten times. The V gene is TRBV4-2, the J gene TRBJ1-2, with D uncertain. Germline lookup yields CDR1 LGHNA and CDR2 YNFKEQ. The V end lost 1 base, the J end lost 8 bases, and 14 bases lay between the germline ends. The CDR3 loop spans 14 amino acids. The CDR3 DNA reads TGTGCCAGCAGCCAAGCCGGCCCGGGAATCGGCTACACCTTC. Protein product: CASSQAGPGIGYTF.

The J gene is TRBJ1-2, the V gene TRBV28, with TRBD1 as a possible D gene (5 bases). CDR1 is MDHEN and CDR2 is SYDVKM in the germline V gene. The CDR3 has 15 amino acids. The V end was cut by 4 bases, the J end by 7 bases, with 19 bases between. The CDR3 nucleotides read TGTGCCAGCAGTTCGGGAGGGGTCGATAGTGGTGGCTACACCTTC. This codes for CASSSGGVDSGGYTF.

The V and J genes are TRBV19 and TRBJ2-5; D unclear. Trimming left V 11 bases short and J 5 bases short, with 18 bases between. CDR1 is LNHDA and CDR2 is SQIVND in the germline V gene (reference sequence). The CDR3 length is 13 residues. CDR3 sequence (DNA): TGTGCCGGATCCTTGGCCCTCGGGGAGACCCAGTACTTC. This translates into CAGSLALGETQYF. Supplemented by reference TRBV19 and TRBJ2-5, the full variable domain reads DGGITQSPKYLFRKEGQNVTLSCEQNLNHDAMYWYRQDPGQGLRLIYYSQIVNDFQKGDIAEGYSVSREKKESFPLTVTSAQKNPTAFYLCAGSLALGETQYFGPGTRLLVL.

This chain uses TRBV30 with TRBJ1-2, with 7 bases identical to TRBD1. From germline, CDR1 is GTSNPN and CDR2 SVGIG (reference sequence). This CDR3 contains 15 residues. The V gene end was trimmed by 0 bases and the J gene end by 5 bases; junction bases not matched to a gene: 9. CDR3 residues: CAWSVRRDRGYGYTF. CDR3 DNA: TGTGCCTGGAGTGTTCGACGGGACAGAGGGTATGGCTACACCTTC.

V is TRBV6-5 and J is TRBJ2-3; no clear D. This CDR3 has 13 amino acids. V lost 5 bases and J lost 0, with 6 bases in between. Germline values: CDR1 MNHEY, CDR2 SVGAGI. CDR3 residues: CASSPWSTDTQYF. In nucleotides, the CDR3 is TGTGCCAGCAGTCCTTGGAGCACAGATACGCAGTATTTT.

This chain links TRBV7-2 with TRBJ1-5; D possibly corresponds to TRBD1 (6 bases). The CDR3 consists of 14 residues. Germline-derived CDR1 and CDR2 are SGHTA and FQGNSA. Trimming removed 4 bases from V and 2 bases from J, with 9 bases in between. CDR3 sequence reads: CASSSRGGNQPQHF. DNA for the CDR3: TGTGCCAGCAGCTCCAGGGGTGGCAATCAGCCCCAGCATTTT.